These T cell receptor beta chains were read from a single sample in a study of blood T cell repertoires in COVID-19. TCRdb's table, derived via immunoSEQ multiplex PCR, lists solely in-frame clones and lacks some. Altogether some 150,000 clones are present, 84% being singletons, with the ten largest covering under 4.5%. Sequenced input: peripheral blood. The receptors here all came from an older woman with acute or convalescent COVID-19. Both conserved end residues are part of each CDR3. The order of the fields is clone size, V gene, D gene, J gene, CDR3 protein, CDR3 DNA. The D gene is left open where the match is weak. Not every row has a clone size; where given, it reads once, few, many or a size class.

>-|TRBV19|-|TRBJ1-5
CASSISLSAGRHF
TGTGCCAGTAGTATATCCCTTTCGGCAGGGCGGCATTTT
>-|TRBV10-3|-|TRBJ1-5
CAISDLENQPQHF
TGTGCCATCAGTGACCTGGAGAATCAGCCCCAGCATTTT
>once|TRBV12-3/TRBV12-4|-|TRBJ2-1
CASTPGNEQFF
TGTGCCAGCACCCCGGGTAATGAGCAGTTCTTC
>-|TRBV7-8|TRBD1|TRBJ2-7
CASSLGAPGQPYEQYF
TGTGCCAGCAGCTTAGGTGCGCCGGGACAGCCCTACGAGCAGTACTTC
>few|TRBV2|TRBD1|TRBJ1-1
CASSEARQGSTEAFF
TGTGCCAGCAGTGAAGCTAGACAGGGCAGCACTGAAGCTTTCTTT
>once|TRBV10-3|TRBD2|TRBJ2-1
CAISESWEGEQFF
TGTGCCATCAGTGAGTCGTGGGAGGGTGAGCAGTTCTTC
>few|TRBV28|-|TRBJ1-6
CASSLLRGFYNSPLHF
TGTGCCAGCAGTTTATTGCGGGGATTCTATAATTCACCCCTCCACTTT
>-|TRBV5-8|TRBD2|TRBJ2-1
CASSSGLAGVPDEQFF
TGTGCCAGCAGCTCTGGACTAGCGGGGGTACCCGATGAGCAGTTCTTC
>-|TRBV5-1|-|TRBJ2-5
CASSLAAEAQYF
TGCGCCAGCAGCTTGGCCGCGGAGGCCCAGTACTTC
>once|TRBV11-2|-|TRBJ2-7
CASSPQYEQYF
TGTGCCAGCAGCCCTCAGTACGAGCAGTACTTC